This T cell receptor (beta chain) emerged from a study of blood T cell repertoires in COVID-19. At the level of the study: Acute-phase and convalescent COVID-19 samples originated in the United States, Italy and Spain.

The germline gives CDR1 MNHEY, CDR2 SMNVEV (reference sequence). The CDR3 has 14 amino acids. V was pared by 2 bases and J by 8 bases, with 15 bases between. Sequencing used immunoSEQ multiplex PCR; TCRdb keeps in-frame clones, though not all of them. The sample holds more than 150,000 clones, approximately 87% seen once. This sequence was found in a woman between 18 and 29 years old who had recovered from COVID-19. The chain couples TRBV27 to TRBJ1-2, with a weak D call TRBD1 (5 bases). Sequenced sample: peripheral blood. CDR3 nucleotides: TGTGCCAGCAGTTTAAGGGCCTCGGGGGAAGGCTACACCTTC. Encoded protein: CASSLRASGEGYTF.